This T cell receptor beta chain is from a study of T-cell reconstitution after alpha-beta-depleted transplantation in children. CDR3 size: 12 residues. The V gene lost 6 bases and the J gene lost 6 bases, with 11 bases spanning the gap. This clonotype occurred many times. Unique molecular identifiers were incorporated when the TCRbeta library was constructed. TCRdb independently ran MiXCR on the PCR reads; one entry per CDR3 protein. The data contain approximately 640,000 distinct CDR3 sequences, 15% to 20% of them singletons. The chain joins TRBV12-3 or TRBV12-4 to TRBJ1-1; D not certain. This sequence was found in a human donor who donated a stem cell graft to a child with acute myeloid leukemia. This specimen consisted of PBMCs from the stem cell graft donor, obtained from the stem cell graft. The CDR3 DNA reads TGTGCCAGCAGCGACCCCAAACCTGAAGCTTTCTTT. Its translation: CASSDPKPEAFF.